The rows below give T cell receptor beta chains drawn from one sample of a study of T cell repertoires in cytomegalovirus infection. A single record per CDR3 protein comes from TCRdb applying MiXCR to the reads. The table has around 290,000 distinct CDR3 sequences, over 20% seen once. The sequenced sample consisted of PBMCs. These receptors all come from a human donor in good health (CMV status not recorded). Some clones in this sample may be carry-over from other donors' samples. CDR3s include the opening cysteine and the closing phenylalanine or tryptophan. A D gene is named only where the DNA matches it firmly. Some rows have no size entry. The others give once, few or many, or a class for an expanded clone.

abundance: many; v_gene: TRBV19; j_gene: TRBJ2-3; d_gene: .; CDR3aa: CASSIPSLTDTQYF; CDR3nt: TGTGCCAGTAGTATTCCTAGTCTAACAGATACGCAGTATTTT
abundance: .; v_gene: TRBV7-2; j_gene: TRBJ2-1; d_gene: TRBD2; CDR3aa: CASSRRLAGTYNEQFF; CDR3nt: TGTGCCAGCAGCCGCAGACTAGCGGGAACCTACAATGAGCAGTTCTTC
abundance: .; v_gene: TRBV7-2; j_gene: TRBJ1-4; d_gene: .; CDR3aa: CASSLYRVDEKLFF; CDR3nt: TGTGCCAGCAGCTTATACAGGGTGGATGAAAAACTGTTTTTT
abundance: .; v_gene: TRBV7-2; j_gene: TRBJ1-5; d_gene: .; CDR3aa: CASSLASGAGRPQHF; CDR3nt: TGTGCCAGCAGCTTAGCGTCTGGGGCCGGACGGCCCCAGCATTTT
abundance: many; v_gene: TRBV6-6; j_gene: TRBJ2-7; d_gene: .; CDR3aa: CASSYGAFSYEQYF; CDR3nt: TGTGCCAGCAGTTACGGGGCGTTCTCCTACGAGCAGTACTTC
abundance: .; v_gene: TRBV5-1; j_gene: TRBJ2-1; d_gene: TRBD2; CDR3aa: CASSWTGTSGSSEQFF; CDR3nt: TGCGCCAGCAGCTGGACCGGGACTAGCGGGAGTTCTGAGCAGTTCTTC
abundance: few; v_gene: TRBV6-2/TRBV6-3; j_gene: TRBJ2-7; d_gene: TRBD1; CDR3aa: CASRRQGVYEQYF; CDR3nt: TGTGCCAGCAGGCGACAGGGGGTCTACGAGCAGTACTTC
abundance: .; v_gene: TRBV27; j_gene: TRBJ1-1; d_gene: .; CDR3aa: CASSLGQGRGDEAFF; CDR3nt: TGTGCCAGCAGTTTAGGGCAGGGAAGGGGGGATGAAGCTTTCTTT
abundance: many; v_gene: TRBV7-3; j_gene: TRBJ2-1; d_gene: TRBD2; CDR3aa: CASSSYGTSGVNEQFF; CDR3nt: TGTGCCAGCAGCTCGTACGGGACTAGCGGAGTCAATGAGCAGTTCTTC
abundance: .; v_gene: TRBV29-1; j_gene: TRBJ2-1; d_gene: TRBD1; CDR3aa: CSGQTGSEQFF; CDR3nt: TGCAGCGGCCAGACAGGGAGTGAGCAGTTCTTC
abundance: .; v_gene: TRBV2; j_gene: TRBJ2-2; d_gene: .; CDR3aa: CASSESRGIAGELFF; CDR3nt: TGTGCCAGCAGTGAGTCCCGGGGGATCGCCGGGGAGCTGTTTTTT
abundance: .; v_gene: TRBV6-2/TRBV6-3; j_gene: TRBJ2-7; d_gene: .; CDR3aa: CASSWGSGEQYF; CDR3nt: TGTGCCAGCAGTTGGGGAAGTGGAGAGCAGTACTTC
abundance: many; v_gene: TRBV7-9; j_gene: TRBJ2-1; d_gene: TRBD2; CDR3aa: CASSLPAGHNEQFF; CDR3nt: TGTGCCAGCAGCTTACCAGCGGGGCACAATGAGCAGTTCTTC
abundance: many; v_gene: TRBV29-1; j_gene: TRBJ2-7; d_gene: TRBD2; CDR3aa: CSVDVTSGGQYF; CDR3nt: TGCAGCGTTGACGTTACTAGCGGGGGGCAGTACTTC